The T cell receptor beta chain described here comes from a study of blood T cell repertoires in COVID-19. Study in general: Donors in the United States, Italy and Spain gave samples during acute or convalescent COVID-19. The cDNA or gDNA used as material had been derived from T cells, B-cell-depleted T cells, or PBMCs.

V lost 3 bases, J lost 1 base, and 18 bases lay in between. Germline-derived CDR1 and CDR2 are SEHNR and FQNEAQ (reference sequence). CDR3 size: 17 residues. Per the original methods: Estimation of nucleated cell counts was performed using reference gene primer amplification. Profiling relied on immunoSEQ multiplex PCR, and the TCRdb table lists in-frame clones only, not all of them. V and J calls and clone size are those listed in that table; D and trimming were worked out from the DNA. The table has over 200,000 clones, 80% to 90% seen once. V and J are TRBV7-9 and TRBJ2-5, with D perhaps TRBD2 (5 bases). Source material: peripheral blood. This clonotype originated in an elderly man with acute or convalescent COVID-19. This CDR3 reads CASSFSLAPLLQETQYF. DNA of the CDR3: TGTGCCAGCAGCTTTTCGCTAGCTCCACTACTCCAAGAGACCCAGTACTTC.